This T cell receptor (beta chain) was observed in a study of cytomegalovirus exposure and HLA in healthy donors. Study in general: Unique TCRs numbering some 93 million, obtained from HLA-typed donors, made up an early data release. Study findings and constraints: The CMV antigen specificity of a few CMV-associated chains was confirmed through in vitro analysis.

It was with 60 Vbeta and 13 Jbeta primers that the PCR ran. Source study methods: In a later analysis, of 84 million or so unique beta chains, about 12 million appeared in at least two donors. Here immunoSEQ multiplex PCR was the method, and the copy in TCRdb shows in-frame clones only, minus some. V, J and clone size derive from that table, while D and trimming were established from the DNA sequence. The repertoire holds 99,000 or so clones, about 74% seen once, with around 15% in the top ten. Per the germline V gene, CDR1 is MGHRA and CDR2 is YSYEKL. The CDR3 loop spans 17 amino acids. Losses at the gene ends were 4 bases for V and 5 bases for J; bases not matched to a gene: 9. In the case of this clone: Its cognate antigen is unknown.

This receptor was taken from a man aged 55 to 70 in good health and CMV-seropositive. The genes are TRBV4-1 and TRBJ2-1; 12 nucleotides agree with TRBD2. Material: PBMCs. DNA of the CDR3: TGCGCCAGCAGCCGCCCGTCGACTAGCGGGGGACACAATGAGCAGTTCTTC. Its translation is CASSRPSTSGGHNEQFF.